This T cell receptor beta chain was recovered during a study of CD8 T cells in Susac syndrome. General study points: The number of individuals included in the study's TCR sequencing and HLA analysis was acknowledged as relatively small.

With regard to this clonotype: Its cognate antigen is unknown.

Negative isolation was applied to CD8+ and CD4+ T cells, and FACS enrichment was applied to TEMRA cells. Trimming removed 4 bases at V and 2 bases at J, with 10 bases between. Germline V gives CDR1 MNHEY, CDR2 SVGAGI. This CDR3 region has 14 residues. Reverse transcription of roughly 0.45 to 1 ug RNA was performed with random hexamers. The TCR beta CDR3 was amplified by immunoSEQ multiplex PCR across 54 Vbeta, 13 Jbeta. In TCRdb, the immunoSEQ multiplex PCR reads were re-called with MiXCR into one record per CDR3 protein. The sample yields some 57,000 distinct CDR3 sequences, over 85% seen once. The specimen sequenced was CD8+ T cells from PBMCs. The clonotype comes from a human donor in good health. The chain has TRBV6-5 and TRBJ2-3; D perhaps matches TRBD2 (6 bases). CDR3 DNA sequence: TGTGCCAGCAGTTGGAGGGGACTCACAGATACGCAGTATTTT. As protein: CASSWRGLTDTQYF.